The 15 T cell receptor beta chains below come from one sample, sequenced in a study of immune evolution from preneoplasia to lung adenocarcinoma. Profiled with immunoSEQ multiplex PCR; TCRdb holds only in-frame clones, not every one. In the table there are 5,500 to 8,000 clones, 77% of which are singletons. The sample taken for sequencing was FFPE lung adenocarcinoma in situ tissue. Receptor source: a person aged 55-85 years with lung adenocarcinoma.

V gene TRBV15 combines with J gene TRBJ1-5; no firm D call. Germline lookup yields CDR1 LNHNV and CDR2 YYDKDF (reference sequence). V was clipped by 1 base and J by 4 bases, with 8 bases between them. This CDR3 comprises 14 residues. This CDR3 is CATSRGPENQPQHF. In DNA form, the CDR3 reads TGTGCCACCAGCAGAGGCCCGGAGAATCAGCCCCAGCATTTT. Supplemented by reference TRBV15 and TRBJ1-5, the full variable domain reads DAMVIQNPRYQVTQFGKPVTLSCSQTLNHNVMYWYQQKSSQAPKLLFHYYDKDFNNEADTPDNFQSRRPNTSFCFLDIRSPGLGDTAMYLCATSRGPENQPQHFGDGTRLSIL.

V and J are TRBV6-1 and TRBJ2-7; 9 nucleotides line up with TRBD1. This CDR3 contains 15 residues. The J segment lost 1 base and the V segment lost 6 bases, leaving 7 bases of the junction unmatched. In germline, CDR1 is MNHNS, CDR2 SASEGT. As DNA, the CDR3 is TGTGCCAGCAGCCGAGGGACAGGGATTTCCTACGAGCAGTACTTC. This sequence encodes CASSRGTGISYEQYF.

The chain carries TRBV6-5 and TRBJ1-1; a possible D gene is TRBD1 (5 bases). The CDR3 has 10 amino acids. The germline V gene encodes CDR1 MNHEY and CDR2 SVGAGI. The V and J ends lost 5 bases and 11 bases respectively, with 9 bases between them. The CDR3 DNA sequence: TGTGCCAGCAGTCACTGGGGGGCTTTCTTT. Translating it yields CASSHWGAFF.

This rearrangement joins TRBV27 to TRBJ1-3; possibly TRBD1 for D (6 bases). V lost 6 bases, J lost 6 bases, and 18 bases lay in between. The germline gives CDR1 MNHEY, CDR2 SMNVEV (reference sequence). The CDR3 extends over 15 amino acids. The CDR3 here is CASSPLGRTENTIYF. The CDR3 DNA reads TGTGCCAGCAGCCCCCTGGGTAGGACAGAAAACACCATATATTTT.

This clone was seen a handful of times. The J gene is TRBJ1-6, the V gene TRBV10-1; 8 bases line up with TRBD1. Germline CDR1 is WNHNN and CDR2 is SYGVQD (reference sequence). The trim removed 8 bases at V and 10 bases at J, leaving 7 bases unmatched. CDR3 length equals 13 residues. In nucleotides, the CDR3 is TGCGCCAGCGGGTCGGACAGGGAGTCACCCCTCCACTTT. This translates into CASGSDRESPLHF.

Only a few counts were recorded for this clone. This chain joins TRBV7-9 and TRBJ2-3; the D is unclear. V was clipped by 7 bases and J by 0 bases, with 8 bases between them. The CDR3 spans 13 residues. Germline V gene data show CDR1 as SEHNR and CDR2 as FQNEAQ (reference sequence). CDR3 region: CASTDYSTDTQYF. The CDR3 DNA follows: TGTGCCAGCACCGATTATAGCACAGATACGCAGTATTTT.

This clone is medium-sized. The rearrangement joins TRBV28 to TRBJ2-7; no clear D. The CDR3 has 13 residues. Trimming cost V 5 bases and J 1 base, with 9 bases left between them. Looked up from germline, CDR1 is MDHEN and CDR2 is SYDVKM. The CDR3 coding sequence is TGTGCCAGCAGTGCAACACCGTCCTACGAGCAGTACTTC. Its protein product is CASSATPSYEQYF.

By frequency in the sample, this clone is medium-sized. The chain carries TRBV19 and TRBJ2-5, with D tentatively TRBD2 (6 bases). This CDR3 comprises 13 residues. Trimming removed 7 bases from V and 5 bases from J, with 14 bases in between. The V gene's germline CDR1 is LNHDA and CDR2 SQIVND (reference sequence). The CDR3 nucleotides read TGTGCCAGTACTGCCTCCCGGGGGGAGACCCAGTACTTC. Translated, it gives CASTASRGETQYF.

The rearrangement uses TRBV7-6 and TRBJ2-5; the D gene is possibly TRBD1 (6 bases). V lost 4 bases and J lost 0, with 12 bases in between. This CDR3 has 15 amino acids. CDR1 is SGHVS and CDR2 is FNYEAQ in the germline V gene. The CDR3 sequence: CASSSWTEDQETQYF. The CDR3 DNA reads TGTGCCAGCAGCTCTTGGACAGAAGACCAAGAGACCCAGTACTTC. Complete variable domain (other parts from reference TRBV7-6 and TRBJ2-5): GAGVSQSPRYKVTKRGQDVALRCDPISGHVSLYWYRQALGQGPEFLTYFNYEAQQDKSGLPNDRFSAERPEGSISTLTIQRTEQRDSAMYRCASSSWTEDQETQYFGPGTRLLVL.

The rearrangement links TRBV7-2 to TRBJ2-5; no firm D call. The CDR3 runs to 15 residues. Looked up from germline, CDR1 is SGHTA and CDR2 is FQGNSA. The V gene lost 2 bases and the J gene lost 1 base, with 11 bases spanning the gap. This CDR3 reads CASSLRRGSQETQYF. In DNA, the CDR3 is TGTGCCAGCAGCTTACGGCGTGGGTCCCAAGAGACCCAGTACTTC.

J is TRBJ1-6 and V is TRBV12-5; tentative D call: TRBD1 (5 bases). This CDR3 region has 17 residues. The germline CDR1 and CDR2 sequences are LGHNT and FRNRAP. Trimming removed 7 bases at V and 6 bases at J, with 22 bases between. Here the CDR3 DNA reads TGTGCTAGTGTCCGTCATTCGGGCGGGGCATCTAATTCACCCCTCCACTTT. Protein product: CASVRHSGGASNSPLHF.

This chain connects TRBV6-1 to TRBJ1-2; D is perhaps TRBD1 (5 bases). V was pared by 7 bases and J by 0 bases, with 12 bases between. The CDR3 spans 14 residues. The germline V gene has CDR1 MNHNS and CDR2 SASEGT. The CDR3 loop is CASTHRQSNYGYTF. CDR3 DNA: TGTGCCAGCACCCATAGACAGTCTAACTATGGCTACACCTTC.

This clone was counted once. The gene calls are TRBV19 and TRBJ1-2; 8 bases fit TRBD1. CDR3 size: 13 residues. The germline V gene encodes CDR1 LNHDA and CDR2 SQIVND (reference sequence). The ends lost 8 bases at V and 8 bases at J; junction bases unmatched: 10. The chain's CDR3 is CASDRGERQGYTF. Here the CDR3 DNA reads TGTGCCAGTGACAGGGGCGAGCGGCAAGGCTACACCTTC. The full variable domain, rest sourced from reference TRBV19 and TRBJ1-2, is DGGITQSPKYLFRKEGQNVTLSCEQNLNHDAMYWYRQDPGQGLRLIYYSQIVNDFQKGDIAEGYSVSREKKESFPLTVTSAQKNPTAFYLCASDRGERQGYTFGSGTRLTVV.

CDR3 amino acids: CSASSVGYTF. For the CDR3, the DNA is TGCAGTGCTAGTTCGGTTGGCTACACCTTC. V usage is TRBV20-1 and J usage is TRBJ1-2; no definite D call. The CDR3 totals 10 residues. V lost 3 bases and J 7 bases, leaving 6 bases between the germline ends. Germline-derived CDR1 and CDR2 are DFQATT and SNEGSKA (reference sequence).

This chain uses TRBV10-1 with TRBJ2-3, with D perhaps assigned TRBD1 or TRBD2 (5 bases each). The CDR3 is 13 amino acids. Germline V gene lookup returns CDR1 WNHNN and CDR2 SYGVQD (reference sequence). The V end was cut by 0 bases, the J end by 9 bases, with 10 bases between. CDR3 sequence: CASSESGGVTQYF. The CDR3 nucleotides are TGCGCCAGCAGTGAGTCTGGGGGTGTAACGCAGTATTTT.